The T cell receptor (beta chain) described here comes from a study of blood T cells in healthy people across ages. A second PCR, run for roughly 7 to 12 cycles, used a sample-barcoded 5' primer plus a J-beta primer mix. TCRdb re-called the 5' RACE reads through MiXCR, storing one row per CDR3 protein. The sample lists around 1.5 million distinct CDR3 sequences, about 35% seen once, with approximately 10% in the top ten. V was cut by 5 bases and J by 1 base, with 15 bases left in between. Per the germline V gene, CDR1 is DFQATT and CDR2 is SNEGSKA (reference sequence). The CDR3 has 15 amino acids. This TCR derives from a woman aged 30 to 39 in good health. Material: blood. The rearrangement joins TRBV20-1 to TRBJ1-5; tentative D call: TRBD1 (5 bases). CDR3 coding DNA: TGCAGTGCTCCTCTCCCGGGGGTAAGCAATCAGCCCCAGCATTTT. The encoded protein is CSAPLPGVSNQPQHF.